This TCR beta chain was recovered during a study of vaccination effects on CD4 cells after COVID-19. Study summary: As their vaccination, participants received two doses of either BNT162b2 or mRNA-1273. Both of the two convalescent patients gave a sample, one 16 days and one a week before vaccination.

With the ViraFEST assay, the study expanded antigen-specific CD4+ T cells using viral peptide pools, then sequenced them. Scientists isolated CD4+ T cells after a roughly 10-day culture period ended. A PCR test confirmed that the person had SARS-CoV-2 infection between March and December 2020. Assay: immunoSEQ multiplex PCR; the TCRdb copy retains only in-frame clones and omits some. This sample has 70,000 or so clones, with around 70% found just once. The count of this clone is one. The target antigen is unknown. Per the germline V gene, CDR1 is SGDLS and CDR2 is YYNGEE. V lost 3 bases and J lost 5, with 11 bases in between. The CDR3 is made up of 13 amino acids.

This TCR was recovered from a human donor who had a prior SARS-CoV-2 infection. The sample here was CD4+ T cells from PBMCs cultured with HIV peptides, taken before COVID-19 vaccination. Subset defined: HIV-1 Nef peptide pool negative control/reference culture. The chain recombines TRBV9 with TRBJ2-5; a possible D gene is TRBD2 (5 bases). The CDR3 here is CASSGTGRETQYF. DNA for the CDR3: TGTGCCAGCAGCGGGACTGGCCGGGAGACCCAGTACTTC.